This T cell receptor (beta chain) was sequenced for a study of T cell responses to AZD1222 COVID-19 vaccine. Study-wide points: The reported proportion of spike-specific TCRs targeting unmutated variant regions was nearly half. Scientists sampled the repertoires only once the peak T cell response had passed.

Data came from immunoSEQ multiplex PCR; TCRdb stores just in-frame clones and leaves some out. This repertoire shows some 180,000 clones, approximately 93% found once; its top ten account for about 1.7%. Turning to this clone: The target antigen is unknown.

Second-dose intervals of approximately 4 or approximately 12 weeks were pooled. The sequencing used peripheral blood, collected 28 days after the second AZD1222 dose. The TCR sequence derives from an adult who received the AZD1222 COVID-19 vaccine.

CDR3 sequence (DNA): TGTGCCAGCAGTTCCGAGTTGTCGGGCACTGAAGCTTTCTTT. This encodes CASSSELSGTEAFF. The chain carries TRBV14 and TRBJ1-1; D is ambiguous. Germline lookup yields CDR1 SGHDN and CDR2 FVKESK. The germline V and J ends were trimmed by 6 bases and 4 bases, with 15 bases remaining between them. The CDR3 loop spans 14 amino acids.